What follows are 17 T cell receptor beta chains derived from one specimen sequenced in a study of T cells in tumors after PD-1 blockade. Only in-frame clones appear in the TCRdb table, and some are missing; sequencing was by immunoSEQ multiplex PCR. This sample has 50,000 to 75,000 clones, with roughly 70% found just once. The specimen comprised PBMCs, sampled after anti-PD-1 treatment. The receptors shown here come from a human donor with basal cell carcinoma.

This clone was seen more than once but under ten times. The V and J genes are TRBV30 and TRBJ2-5; the D is unclear. The V and J ends lost 2 bases and 3 bases respectively, with 4 bases between them. CDR3 length: 11 amino acids. The germline V gene encodes CDR1 GTSNPN and CDR2 SVGIG (reference sequence). The CDR3 nucleotides read TGTGCCTGGAGTCTAAAAGAGACCCAGTACTTC. Amino acid sequence: CAWSLKETQYF.

In its sample, this clone ranks as medium-sized. The V and J genes are TRBV2 and TRBJ2-7; D is possibly TRBD1 or TRBD2 (5 bases each). CDR3 size: 13 residues. The V end was cut by 9 bases, the J end by 5 bases, with 17 bases between. In germline, CDR1 is SNHLY, CDR2 FYNNEI. CDR3 coding DNA: TGTGCCAGTTCGTGGGGCAGGGACGACGAGCAGTACTTC. The encoded protein is CASSWGRDDEQYF.

V is TRBV6-5 and J is TRBJ2-7, with TRBD2 matching 9 bases. CDR3 length: 13 amino acids. V trimming: 6 bases; J trimming: 4 bases; junction bases outside the gene matches: 4. The germline V gene has CDR1 MNHEY and CDR2 SVGAGI. The CDR3 DNA reads as TGTGCCAGCAGACTTAGCGGGGGATACGAGCAGTACTTC. Protein sequence: CASRLSGGYEQYF.

This sequence joins TRBV10-3 and TRBJ2-2, with D possibly being TRBD1 or TRBD2 (5 bases each). The CDR3 loop spans 14 amino acids. Germline lookup yields CDR1 ENHRY and CDR2 SYGVKD. V was pared by 6 bases and J by 8 bases, with 16 bases between. The CDR3, as DNA: TGTGCCATCAGCCGGGGCCTGGTCGAAGGGGAGCTGTTTTTT. Translation: CAISRGLVEGELFF.

The chain recombines TRBV7-2 with TRBJ2-1, with a tentative D call TRBD2 (5 bases). Trimming removed 5 bases from V and 3 bases from J, with 8 bases in between. The CDR3 runs 13 residues. From germline, CDR1 is SGHTA and CDR2 FQGNSA. CDR3 sequence reads: CASSTGFYNEQFF. The CDR3 region has the DNA TGTGCCAGCAGCACGGGGTTCTACAATGAGCAGTTCTTC.

The gene calls are TRBV28 and TRBJ1-4; D perhaps matches TRBD1 (5 bases). Trimming removed 2 bases at V and 0 bases at J, with 22 bases between. Germline V gene sequence: CDR1 MDHEN, CDR2 SYDVKM. The CDR3 is made up of 20 amino acids. CDR3 DNA: TGTGCCAGCAGTTTACCCGACCGGGACTTACAGATTGCAACTAATGAAAAACTGTTTTTT. Translating it yields CASSLPDRDLQIATNEKLFF.

The chain is built from TRBV11-3 and TRBJ2-2, with D perhaps matching TRBD2 (6 bases). This CDR3 comprises 17 residues. V dropped 2 bases and J dropped 4 bases, with 17 bases sitting between them. CDR1 and CDR2 from the germline V gene are SGHNT and YENEEA. This chain's CDR3 is CASSLQSGGGATGELFF. Written as DNA, the CDR3 is TGTGCCAGCAGCTTACAAAGCGGCGGAGGGGCCACCGGGGAGCTGTTTTTT.

The gene calls are TRBV19 and TRBJ1-3; 11 positions match TRBD1. From germline, CDR1 is LNHDA and CDR2 SQIVND (reference sequence). There are 18 residues in the CDR3. J lost 0 bases, V lost 7 bases, and 11 bases had no gene match. The CDR3 spells CASTGQGAVSYSGNTIYF. The CDR3 DNA reads TGTGCCAGTACCGGACAGGGGGCCGTGAGCTACTCTGGAAACACCATATATTTT.

This clone was detected only a few times. CDR3 loop: CASSGGAQGYEQYF. In DNA, the CDR3 is TGCGCCAGCAGCGGGGGGGCACAGGGGTACGAGCAGTACTTC. The rearrangement joins TRBV4-1 to TRBJ2-7, with D perhaps given as TRBD1 or TRBD2 (7 bases each). CDR1 is MGHRA, CDR2 YSYEKL, per germline. V lost 5 bases and J lost 4, with 15 bases in between. This CDR3 has 14 amino acids.

This chain links TRBV4-1 with TRBJ1-2; a possible D gene is TRBD1 (5 bases). The CDR3 covers 13 residues. Trimming stripped 6 bases from V and 2 bases from J, with 10 bases between. Per the germline V gene, CDR1 is MGHRA and CDR2 is YSYEKL. Here the CDR3 reads CASSTAGNYGYTF. The CDR3 coding sequence is TGCGCCAGCAGTACGGCAGGGAACTATGGCTACACCTTC.

This clone was recorded a few times. Written as DNA, the CDR3 is TGCGCCAGCAGTGATGGGGGGAAGAACCACGAGCAGTACTTC. Translating gives CASSDGGKNHEQYF. This chain joins TRBV10-1 and TRBJ2-7; TRBD2 is a possible D gene (6 bases). V was trimmed by 3 bases and J by 5 bases, leaving 14 bases between them. CDR1 is WNHNN and CDR2 is SYGVQD in the germline V gene (reference sequence). This CDR3 has 14 residues.

The chain has TRBV15 and TRBJ2-7; possible D gene TRBD1, 5 bases. In germline, CDR1 is LNHNV, CDR2 YYDKDF (reference sequence). The ends were cut back, 1 base at V and 3 bases at J, with 7 bases in the middle. This CDR3 has 13 residues. The CDR3 sequence: CATSRVDSYEQYF. The DNA for the CDR3 is TGTGCCACCAGCAGAGTCGACAGCTACGAGCAGTACTTC.

This chain uses TRBV5-1 with TRBJ1-1, with D unresolved. V was cut by 4 bases and J by 5 bases, with 9 bases left in between. This CDR3 comprises 12 residues. The V gene's germline CDR1 is SGHRS and CDR2 YFSETQ. Here the CDR3 reads CASSPGETEAFF. For the CDR3, the DNA is TGCGCCAGCAGCCCCGGTGAGACTGAAGCTTTCTTT. Looking up the rest from reference TRBV5-1 and TRBJ1-1 gives the full variable domain: KAGVTQTPRYLIKTRGQQVTLSCSPISGHRSVSWYQQTPGQGLQFLFEYFSETQRNKGNFPGRFSGRQFSNSRSEMNVSTLELGDSALYLCASSPGETEAFFGQGTRLTVV.

V gene TRBV5-1 combines with J gene TRBJ2-4; D perhaps matches TRBD1 (6 bases). The CDR3 loop spans 14 amino acids. CDR1 and CDR2 from the germline V gene are SGHRS and YFSETQ. The ends were cut back, 0 bases at V and 6 bases at J, with 10 bases in the middle. The chain's CDR3 is CASSLVGGGNIQYF. DNA of the CDR3: TGCGCCAGCAGCTTGGTTGGGGGCGGAAACATTCAGTACTTC.

This rearrangement joins TRBV21-1 to TRBJ2-5; the table gives TRBD2 as D, unverified against the DNA. TRBV21-1 is flagged as a pseudogene. The CDR3 is 14 amino acids. The CDR3 sequence is CASSRGGEEETQYF. The DNA of the CDR3 is TGTGCCAGCAGCCGCGGGGGAGAGGAAGAGACCCAGTACTTC.

The rearrangement links TRBV12-5 to TRBJ2-1; 14 positions agree with TRBD2. In germline, CDR1 is LGHNT, CDR2 FRNRAP. J lost 13 bases, V lost 2 bases, and 10 bases had no gene match. The CDR3 runs to 16 residues. Written as DNA, the CDR3 is TGTGCTAGTGGTTTGCCCCGGGGACTAGCGGGGGTAGAACAGTTCTTC. It encodes CASGLPRGLAGVEQFF.

The chain couples TRBV6-5 to TRBJ2-5; 7 bases line up with TRBD2. There are 16 residues in the CDR3. V trimming: 0 bases; J trimming: 0 bases; junction bases outside the gene matches: 4. Germline assignment: CDR1 MNHEY and CDR2 SVGAGI. Written as DNA, the CDR3 is TGTGCCAGCAGTTACTCTCCGCGGGGGTACCAAGAGACCCAGTACTTC. This gives the protein CASSYSPRGYQETQYF.